This TCR beta chain was sequenced during a study of cytomegalovirus exposure and HLA in healthy donors. To note about this clone: The antigen is undetermined.

Primers: 60 Vbeta forward and 13 Jbeta reverse. Assay: immunoSEQ multiplex PCR; the TCRdb copy retains only in-frame clones and omits some. This repertoire shows 150,000 to 200,000 clones, over 60% found once; its top ten account for roughly 13%. V was clipped by 0 bases and J by 4 bases; unmatched bases: 15. Germline V gives CDR1 SGHNT, CDR2 YYREEE (reference sequence). The CDR3 totals 19 residues. General study findings and limits: Earlier analysis found most TCR beta V segments productive about 87% or about 30% of the time.

This rearrangement joins TRBV5-4 to TRBJ1-4, with TRBD1 identical over 7 bases. This TCR derives from a man aged 45 to 65 in good health and CMV-seropositive. The sequenced sample was PBMCs. This chain's CDR3 is CASSLGVRSGTALNEKLFF. CDR3 coding DNA: TGTGCCAGCAGCTTGGGGGTCCGGTCGGGGACAGCTCTTAATGAAAAACTGTTTTTT.